Listed below are T cell receptor beta chains from one sample, sequenced in a study. One entry per CDR3 protein, called by TCRdb with MiXCR from the RT-PCR reads. The sample has about 700,000 distinct CDR3 sequences; 13% to 15% are singletons. Sequenced: memory CD4+ T cells from blood. These receptors were taken from a female donor in good health, serving as a healthy control. Each CDR3 is given with its conserved first and last residue. The D gene is left open where the match is weak. The size of a clone is reported for some rows only, either as once, few or many, or as a class for expanded clones.

j_call v_call clone_size d_call cdr3_nt cdr3_aa
TRBJ2-7 TRBV7-6 - - TGTGCCAGCAGCGCGTCTAGGATGGCCTACGAGCAGTACTTC CASSASRMAYEQYF
TRBJ2-7 TRBV27 few TRBD2 TGTGCCAGCAGCTTGGCCGGGAGAGCGGGGTACTACGAGCAGTACTTC CASSLAGRAGYYEQYF
TRBJ2-1 TRBV18 few - TGTGCCACCCTGCGGGAAGCTTACAATGAGCAGTTCTTC CATLREAYNEQFF
TRBJ2-1 TRBV5-1 many - TGCGCCAGCAGGGGTTCGATCTCCTACAATGAGCAGTTCTTC CASRGSISYNEQFF
TRBJ2-5 TRBV29-1 - - TGCAGCGCCCGAATCGGGGGCGCGTGGGCCCAGTACTTC CSARIGGAWAQYF
TRBJ2-5 TRBV4-2 - - TGTGCCAGCAGCACTAATAAAGAGACCCAGTACTTC CASSTNKETQYF
TRBJ2-3 TRBV4-2 - - TGTGCCAGCAGCCAAGACAGGGAGTCAGATACGCAGTATTTT CASSQDRESDTQYF
TRBJ2-7 TRBV27 many TRBD1 TGTGCCAGCAGTCACCGACAGGGTGGCGACGAGCAGTACTTC CASSHRQGGDEQYF
TRBJ2-7 TRBV20-1 - TRBD1 TGCAGTGCGCCGGACAGGGAAGGCTACGAGCAGTACTTC CSAPDREGYEQYF
TRBJ2-7 TRBV5-1 - - TGCGCCAGCAGCCATGACGGCGGAGGCTCCTACGAGCAGTACTTC CASSHDGGGSYEQYF
TRBJ2-2 TRBV5-1 few - TGCGCCAGCAGCTTGGTTGCAGGGGAGGCCGGGGAGCTGTTTTTT CASSLVAGEAGELFF
TRBJ1-4 TRBV5-1 - - TGCGCCAGCAGCTTCGGGTCCGGGACATCTAATGAAAAACTGTTTTTT CASSFGSGTSNEKLFF
TRBJ2-7 TRBV12-3/TRBV12-4 few TRBD1 TGCCTACCGGGACAGGGGTCTTACGAGCAGTACTTC CLPGQGSYEQYF